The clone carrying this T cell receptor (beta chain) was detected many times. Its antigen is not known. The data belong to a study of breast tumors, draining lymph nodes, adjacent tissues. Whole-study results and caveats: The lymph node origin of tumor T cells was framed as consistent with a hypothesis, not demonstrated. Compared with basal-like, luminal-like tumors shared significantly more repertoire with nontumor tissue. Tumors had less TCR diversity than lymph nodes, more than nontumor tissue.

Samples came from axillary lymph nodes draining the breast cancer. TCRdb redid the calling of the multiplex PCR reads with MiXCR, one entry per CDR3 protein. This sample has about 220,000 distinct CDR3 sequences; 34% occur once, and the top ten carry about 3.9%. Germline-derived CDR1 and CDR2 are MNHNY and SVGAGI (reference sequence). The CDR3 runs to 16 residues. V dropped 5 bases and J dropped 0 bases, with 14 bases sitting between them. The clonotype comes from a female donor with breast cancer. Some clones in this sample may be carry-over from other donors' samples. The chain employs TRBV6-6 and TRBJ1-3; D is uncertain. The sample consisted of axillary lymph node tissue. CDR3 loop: CASSLRTESSGNTIYF. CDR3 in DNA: TGTGCCAGCAGTCTACGGACTGAAAGCTCTGGAAACACCATATATTTT.